This entry is about one TCR beta chain. The V and J ends lost 1 base and 6 bases, in that order; junction bases with no gene match: 0. The CDR3 spans 13 residues. From germline, CDR1 is LGHNA and CDR2 YNFKEQ. This specimen comes from a study of early T cells in non-severe SARS-CoV-2 infection. TCRdb re-called the 5' RACE reads with MiXCR, one entry per CDR3 protein. The sample has 90,000 to 120,000 distinct CDR3 sequences, roughly 12% seen once; the top ten hold around 3.2%. The sequencing sample was made of whole blood. The sequence derives from an adult who was a healthcare worker with PCR-confirmed SARS-CoV-2 infection or an uninfected control (not recorded which). The rearrangement joins TRBV4-2 to TRBJ2-7, with 10 bases identical to TRBD1. The CDR3, as DNA: TGTGCCAGCAGCCAAGGACAGGGGGCCGAGCAGTACTTC. Residues: CASSQGQGAEQYF.